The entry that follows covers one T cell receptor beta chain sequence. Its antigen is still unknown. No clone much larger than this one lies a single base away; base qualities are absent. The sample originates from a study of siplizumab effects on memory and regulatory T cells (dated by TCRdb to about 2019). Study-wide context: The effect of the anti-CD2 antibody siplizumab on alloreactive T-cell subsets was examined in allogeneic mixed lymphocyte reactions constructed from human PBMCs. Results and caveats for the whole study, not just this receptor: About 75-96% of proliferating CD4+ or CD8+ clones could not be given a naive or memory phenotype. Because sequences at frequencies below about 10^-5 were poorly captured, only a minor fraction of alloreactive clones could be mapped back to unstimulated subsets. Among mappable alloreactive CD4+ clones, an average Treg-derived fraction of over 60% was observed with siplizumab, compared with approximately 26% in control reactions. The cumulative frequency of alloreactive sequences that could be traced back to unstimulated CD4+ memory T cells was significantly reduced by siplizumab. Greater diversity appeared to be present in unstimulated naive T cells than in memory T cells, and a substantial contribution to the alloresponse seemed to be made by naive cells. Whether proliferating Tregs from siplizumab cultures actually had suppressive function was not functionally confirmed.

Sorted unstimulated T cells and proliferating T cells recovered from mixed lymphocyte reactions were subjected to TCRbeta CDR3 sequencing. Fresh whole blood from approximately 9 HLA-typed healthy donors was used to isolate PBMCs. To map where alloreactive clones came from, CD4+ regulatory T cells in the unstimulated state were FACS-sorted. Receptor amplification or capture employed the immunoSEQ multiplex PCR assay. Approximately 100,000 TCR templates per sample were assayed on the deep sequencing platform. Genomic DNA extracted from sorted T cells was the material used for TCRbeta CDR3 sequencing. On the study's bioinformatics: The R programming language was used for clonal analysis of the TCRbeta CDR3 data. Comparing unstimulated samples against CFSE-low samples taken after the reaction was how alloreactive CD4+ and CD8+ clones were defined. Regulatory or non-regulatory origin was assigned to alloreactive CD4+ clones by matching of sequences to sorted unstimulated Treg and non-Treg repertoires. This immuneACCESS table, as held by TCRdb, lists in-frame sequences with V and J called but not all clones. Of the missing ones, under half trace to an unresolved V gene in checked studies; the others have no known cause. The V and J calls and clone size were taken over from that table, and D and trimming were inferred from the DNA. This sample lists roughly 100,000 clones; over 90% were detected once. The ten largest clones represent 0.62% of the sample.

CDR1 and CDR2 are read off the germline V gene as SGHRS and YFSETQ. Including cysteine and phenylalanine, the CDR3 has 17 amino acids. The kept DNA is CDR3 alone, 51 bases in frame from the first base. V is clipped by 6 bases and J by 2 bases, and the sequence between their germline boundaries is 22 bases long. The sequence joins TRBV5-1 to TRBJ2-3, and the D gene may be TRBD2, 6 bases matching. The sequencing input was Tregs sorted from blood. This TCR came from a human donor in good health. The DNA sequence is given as TGCGCCAGCATCGACCGGAGAGGTGGGGGGTCCACAGATACGCAGTATTTT. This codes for CASIDRRGGGSTDTQYF.